One sample yielded the 7 T cell receptor beta chains listed below, sequenced in a study of T cells in Graves' hyperthyroidism and ophthalmopathy. RNA transcripts served as the template for amplifying TCR beta CDR3 regions. With the HTBI primer set, the TCR CDR3 went through a first round of RT-PCR. MiXCR, run by TCRdb on the multiplex PCR reads, gives a single entry per CDR3 protein. Among approximately 610,000 distinct CDR3 sequences listed, 14% to 15% were seen once. The specimen was blood. Receptors were obtained from a woman aged 40 to 50 with Graves' ophthalmopathy.

This clonotype was seen many times. The V call is TRBV12-3 or TRBV12-4, the J call TRBJ2-3; D could derive from TRBD1 or TRBD2 (6 bases each). CDR3 size: 13 residues. The V end lost 4 bases, the J end lost 4 bases, and 9 bases lay between the germline ends. CDR3 residues: CASSWRGADTQYF. In DNA, the CDR3 is TGTGCCAGCAGTTGGAGGGGGGCAGATACGCAGTATTTT.

This clonotype was detected many times. The rearrangement joins TRBV6-4 to TRBJ2-1, with D perhaps assigned TRBD1 or TRBD2 (5 bases each). Trimming took 3 bases from V and 1 from J, leaving 10 bases between them. This CDR3 contains 15 residues. CDR1 is MRHNA and CDR2 is SNTAGT in the germline V gene. The CDR3 region has the DNA TGTGCCAGCAGTGAAGGGACCAAGTCCTACAATGAGCAGTTCTTC. This encodes CASSEGTKSYNEQFF.

The chain uses TRBV5-1 and TRBJ2-5, with 8 bases fitting TRBD1. The CDR3 covers 20 residues. V lost 4 bases, J lost 0 bases, and 20 bases stayed unmatched. Per the germline V gene, CDR1 is SGHRS and CDR2 is YFSETQ. The CDR3 here is CASSHGQGGGGISYQETQYF. CDR3 DNA: TGCGCCAGCAGCCACGGACAGGGTGGTGGTGGGATATCGTACCAAGAGACCCAGTACTTC.

The chain employs TRBV27 and TRBJ2-7, with a possible D match to TRBD2 (6 bases). The V and J ends lost 3 bases and 2 bases respectively, with 17 bases between them. The CDR3 loop spans 16 amino acids. Germline V gives CDR1 MNHEY, CDR2 SMNVEV (reference sequence). DNA for the CDR3: TGTGCCAGCAGTTTGACTGGGGTAGGAGGGGCCTACGAGCAGTACTTC. As protein: CASSLTGVGGAYEQYF.

This clonotype came up many times. This chain uses TRBV28 with TRBJ2-7; 7 positions agree with TRBD1. The CDR3 covers 12 residues. V shed 3 bases, J shed 10 bases, and the junction held 6 bases outside the gene matches. From germline, CDR1 is MDHEN and CDR2 SYDVKM. The CDR3 DNA sequence: TGTGCCAGCAGTTTGGGGACAGTCTCTCAGTACTTC. As protein: CASSLGTVSQYF. Supplemented by reference TRBV28 and TRBJ2-7, the full variable domain reads DVKVTQSSRYLVKRTGEKVFLECVQDMDHENMFWYRQDPGLGLRLIYFSYDVKMKEKGDIPEGYSVSREKKERFSLILESASTNQTSMYLCASSLGTVSQYFGPGTRLTVT.

The sample holds many counts of this clonotype. The chain combines TRBV6-5 with TRBJ1-2; no firm D call. CDR3 size: 14 residues. The V gene lost 2 bases and the J gene lost 4 bases, with 11 bases spanning the gap. Germline V CDR1 and CDR2: MNHEY, SVGAGI. This CDR3 reads CASSYGSPTYGYTF. Written as DNA, the CDR3 is TGTGCCAGCAGTTACGGGTCGCCGACCTATGGCTACACCTTC.

This clonotype was observed many times. The chain has TRBV7-3 and TRBJ1-6; no clear D. With 2 bases removed from V and 6 bases from J, the gap between germline ends came to 11 bases. The CDR3 runs 15 residues. Germline CDR1 and CDR2: SGHTA and FQGTGA. This CDR3 reads CASSLAGEGNSPLHF. The CDR3 region has the DNA TGTGCCAGCAGCTTAGCCGGGGAGGGTAATTCACCCCTCCACTTT.